This TCR beta chain derives from a study of control samples from healthy donors and cancer patients. Libraries were prepared by immunoSEQ multiplex PCR; TCRdb keeps only in-frame clonotypes and omits some of them. The sample lists under 450,000 clones; around 90% were seen once. The CDR3 contains 15 residues. The V and J ends lost 7 bases and 12 bases, in that order; junction bases with no gene match: 18. Germline V CDR1 and CDR2: SNHLY, FYNNEI. Material: PBMCs. This TCR was recovered from a man between 40 and 49 years old with head and neck cancer. The J gene is TRBJ2-1, the V gene TRBV2; 7 bases line up with TRBD2. The CDR3 DNA is TGTGCCAGCACAGCGGCGGGAGTATCCACTTTGGTGCAGTTCTTC. As protein: CASTAAGVSTLVQFF. The full variable domain, completed using reference TRBV2 and TRBJ2-1, is EPEVTQTPSHQVTQMGQEVILRCVPISNHLYFYWYRQILGQKVEFLVSFYNNEISEKSEIFDDQFSVERPDGSNFTLKIRSTKLEDSAMYFCASTAAGVSTLVQFFGPGTRLTVL.